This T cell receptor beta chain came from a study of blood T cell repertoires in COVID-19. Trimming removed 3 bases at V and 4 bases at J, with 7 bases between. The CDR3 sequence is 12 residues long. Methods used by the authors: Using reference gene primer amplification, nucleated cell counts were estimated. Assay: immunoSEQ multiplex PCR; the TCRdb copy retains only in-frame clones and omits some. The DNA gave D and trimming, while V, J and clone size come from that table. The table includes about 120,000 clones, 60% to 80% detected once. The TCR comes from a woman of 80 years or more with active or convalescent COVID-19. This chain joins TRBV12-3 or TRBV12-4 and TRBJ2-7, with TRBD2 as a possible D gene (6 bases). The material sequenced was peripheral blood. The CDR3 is CASSFGGYEQYF. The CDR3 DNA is TGTGCCAGCAGTTTTGGGGGGTACGAGCAGTACTTC.